These T cell receptor beta chains were read from a single sample in a study of shared clonotypes between healthy human individuals. Generated by immunoSEQ multiplex PCR, the TCRdb table keeps only in-frame clones and is missing some. The sample holds approximately 2,300,000 clones, around 92% seen once. Material: naive CD4+ T cells from PBMCs. These receptors originate from a young man in good health. Some clones in this sample may be carry-over from other donors' samples. The CDR3 runs from the conserved cysteine through the conserved F or W.

v_gene	len	CDR3aa
TRBV5-1	19	CASSYPQGLAGGTIYEQYF
TRBV2	12	CASRGGIYEQYF
TRBV6-1	14	CASSEGQGNQPQHF
TRBV6-5	14	CASRKLAEENIQYF
TRBV29-1	17	CSVEDLGTSGRRYEQYF
TRBV7-9	15	CASSGTSGRTDTQYF
TRBV30	15	CAWSFGLAGVREQYF
TRBV10-1	16	CASRGLPDLEYNEQFF
TRBV11-2	13	CASSLGGGNTIYF
TRBV6-1	13	CAAGQGSGQPQHF
TRBV7-9	18	CASSPVLGPVGGTGELFF
TRBV5-1	11	CASSLENIQYF
TRBV28	12	CASSLVVSGYTF
TRBV9	15	CASTKGLATYNEQFF
TRBV5-4	17	CASSLVPGREIENTIYF
TRBV5-1	14	CASSLQGTDEKLFF
TRBV19	17	CASSFRGDGRRTDTQYF
TRBV6-6	16	CASSRLAGVGTGELFF
TRBV25-1	13	CASMRPRTYEQYF
TRBV7-2	15	CASSPRTGGNYGYTF
TRBV5-6	14	CASSWFLPGNTIYF
TRBV30	14	CAWTRSGAMGTQYF
TRBV5-1	16	CASSLATQGNTGELFF
TRBV4-2	16	CASSQLGLADTDTQYF
TRBV6-5	12	CASSGTRREQYF
TRBV20-1	11	CSARQLAWQFF
TRBV5-1	15	CASSLVLAGSNEQFF
TRBV7-6	12	CASSFNQETQYF
TRBV9	13	CASSVEVGTEAFF
TRBV7-8	16	CASSLRLGLAGNIQYF
TRBV19	14	CASKSTAANYGYTF
TRBV7-9	11	CASGHNYGYTF
TRBV30	12	CAWSTYYNEQFF
TRBV7-8	19	CASSPTRTGRPSGNEKLFF
TRBV5-1	13	CASIGTGNTEAFF
TRBV5-6	16	CASSLEGTTSTDTQYF
TRBV9	14	CASSLTGDETEAFF
TRBV6-6	15	CASSYQTGGADTQYF
TRBV6-6	14	CASSPEPLDNEQFF
TRBV6-1	16	CASSGYSGRGYNEQFF